These 10 T cell receptor beta chains originate from one sample sequenced in a study of cytomegalovirus exposure and HLA in healthy donors. The primer mix had 60 Vbeta and 13 Jbeta primers. Data came from immunoSEQ multiplex PCR; TCRdb stores just in-frame clones and leaves some out. Of some 130,000 clones listed, under 90% are singletons. The sample was PBMCs. The receptor source for this set is a woman aged 40 to 50 in good health and CMV-seronegative.

The genes are TRBV4-2 and TRBJ1-2; a possible D gene is TRBD1 (5 bases). The germline V gene has CDR1 LGHNA and CDR2 YNFKEQ. V was shortened by 0 bases and J by 4 bases, with 21 bases between the two germline ends. The CDR3 loop spans 18 amino acids. DNA for the CDR3: TGTGCCAGCAGCCAAGATGGGGCAGGGCCCCAATTTGGCTATGGCTACACCTTC. Its translation: CASSQDGAGPQFGYGYTF.

The rearrangement links TRBV7-2 to TRBJ2-3, with D maybe TRBD1 (6 bases). There are 15 residues in the CDR3. Trimming took 2 bases from V and 6 from J, leaving 15 bases between them. Germline assignment: CDR1 SGHTA and CDR2 FQGNSA. The CDR3 here is CASSLWTATQDTQYF. The CDR3 DNA reads TGTGCCAGCAGCTTATGGACAGCCACTCAGGATACGCAGTATTTT.

CDR3 sequence: CASSRGTATNEKLFF. The CDR3 coding sequence is TGTGCCAGCAGTCGTGGGACAGCAACTAATGAAAAACTGTTTTTT. The chain has TRBV6-5 and TRBJ1-4; 7 bases agree with TRBD1. Germline V CDR1 and CDR2: MNHEY, SVGAGI. With V trimmed by 5 bases and J by 0 bases, 3 bases remained unmatched. The CDR3 has 15 residues.

This clone has more than one count but fewer than ten. The V gene is TRBV12-5, the J gene TRBJ1-1; D is unresolved. Trimming cost V 6 bases and J 4 bases, with 9 bases left between them. CDR3 length equals 12 residues. Germline V CDR1 and CDR2: LGHNT, FRNRAP. In DNA, the CDR3 is TGTGCTAGTGGACCCGGAGCCACTGAAGCTTTCTTT. It translates to CASGPGATEAFF.

The chain links TRBV5-1 to TRBJ2-7, with TRBD1 as a possible D gene (6 bases). V was clipped by 5 bases and J by 2 bases, with 14 bases between them. Looked up from germline, CDR1 is SGHRS and CDR2 is YFSETQ. The CDR3 totals 14 residues. In DNA, the CDR3 is TGCGCCAGCAGATGGGGACAAGCCACCTACGAGCAGTACTTC. Residues: CASRWGQATYEQYF.

The V call is TRBV28, the J call TRBJ2-5; TRBD2 is a possible D gene (6 bases). The V end lost 5 bases, the J end lost 5 bases, and 12 bases lay between the germline ends. The germline V gene has CDR1 MDHEN and CDR2 SYDVKM. The CDR3 length is 13 residues. CDR3 in amino acids: CASSTAGRETQYF. CDR3 DNA sequence: TGTGCCAGCAGTACAGCGGGTCGGGAGACCCAGTACTTC.

In its sample, this clone was seen once. CDR3 sequence (DNA): TGTGCCAGCACCCCGCCGGGACTAGCTTACAATGAGCAGTTCTTC. Protein product: CASTPPGLAYNEQFF. The chain joins TRBV6-1 to TRBJ2-1, with 9 bases that match TRBD2. The CDR3 consists of 15 residues. Per the germline V gene, CDR1 is MNHNS and CDR2 is SASEGT. V shed 7 bases and J 4 bases; nucleotides not matched to a gene: 8.

This clone has more than one count but fewer than ten. This chain uses TRBV4-1 with TRBJ2-7; 7 bases line up with TRBD1. Germline trimming cut 2 bases from V and 1 base from J; bases unmatched to any gene: 2. The CDR3 covers 14 residues. The germline CDR1 and CDR2 sequences are MGHRA and YSYEKL. CDR3 nucleotide sequence: TGCGCCAGCAGCCAACCGGGACAGTCCTACGAGCAGTACTTC. This codes for CASSQPGQSYEQYF.

The J gene is TRBJ2-7, the V gene TRBV5-8, with 10 bases aligning to TRBD1. CDR3 size: 16 residues. Germline V gives CDR1 SGHTS, CDR2 YDEGEE. The ends lost 4 bases at V and 4 bases at J; junction bases unmatched: 11. CDR3 DNA sequence: TGTGCCAGCAGCCCTCCCCCCGGGACAGGGGATTACGAGCAGTACTTC. Residues: CASSPPPGTGDYEQYF.

As for this clone: Different DNA sequences within this sample yield the same CDR3. The DNA for the CDR3 is TGCGCCAGCAGCTTGGGCGGAAACACTGAAGCTTTCTTT. This gives the protein CASSLGGNTEAFF. This chain uses TRBV5-1 with TRBJ1-1, with no clear D. The CDR3 covers 13 residues. Germline V CDR1 and CDR2: SGHRS, YFSETQ. V lost 0 bases to trimming and J lost 2 bases, with 5 bases between them.